This note documents a single TCR beta chain sequence. No cognate antigen has been identified for it. The sample holds no much larger clone one base away, and base qualities are not on file. The germline V gene specifies MGHDK as CDR1 and SYGVNS as CDR2. The CDR3 spans 13 residues, from the cysteine through the phenylalanine. Only the CDR3 DNA is retained, 39 bases long and in frame from the first base. V and J are truncated by 6 bases and 7 bases respectively, leaving an intervening sequence of 13 bases. The data were obtained in a study of human versus mouse CDR3 diversity and MHC coevolution (dated by TCRdb to 2016 to 2017). Background for the entire study: According to reports, the immunoSEQ assay detects one in 200,000 T cells and minimizes multiplex PCR amplification bias. Across mouse and human samples, the number of valid reads per sample ranged from roughly 5.5 x 10^6 to 1.7 x 10^7. As a reference point for TCR selection on multiple MHC II alleles, the study used human naive CD4 T cell repertoires and compared them against human-TCR-locus transgenic mice that have a single MHC II. Three healthy volunteer blood donors made up the human cohort, with one aged 30 to 40, one aged 40 to 50 and one aged 60 to 70 at collection. Overall results and qualifications from the work: The largest TCR beta repertoire according to iCHAO1 estimates belonged to humans, at approximately 1.6 million clonotypes, a result attributed likely to selection by multiple MHC II molecules. On average, humans had more CDR3 deletions and insertions than mice, indicating greater exonuclease and TdT activity. Among all the groups compared, the lowest clonal inequality scores came from most of the three human donors. Because human T cells were selected on several MHC II alleles, repertoire diversity was not considered directly comparable between humans and mice.

Naive CD4 T cells, defined as CD45RO-negative and CD62L-positive, were isolated from PBMCs by fluorescence-activated cell sorting. Around 50 ml of fresh peripheral blood was drawn per donor, and PBMCs were isolated by Ficoll density centrifugation. Sorting was performed on a FACSAria III instrument, with purity above 85% for all samples. The QIAGEN blood and tissue kit was used to extract genomic DNA from sorted cells, and the DNA was quantified on a NanoDrop 1000. The immunoSEQ platform deep sequenced and quantified TCR alpha and beta chains by multiplex PCR of genomic DNA. The source study handled its data this way. IMGT gene and region definitions were used for annotation of the TCR sequences. Out-of-frame rearrangements were used as a proxy for the preselection repertoire and compared with in-frame clonotypes. The iCHAO1 estimator provided with the immunoSEQ platform was used to estimate repertoire size. Clonal inequality was measured with a Gini index on in-frame amino acid clonotypes, based on the Lorenz curve. The intersect function of the R package tcR was used to count shared clonotypes, and the Jaccard index was used to score similarity. Principal component analysis of V, J and V-J usage frequencies was run with the R prcomp function without normalization. Drawn from immuneACCESS, this table holds only the in-frame rearrangements with V and J called that TCRdb kept. Clones are partly lost; checked studies trace under half to an unresolved V gene and leave the rest unexplained. The V and J calls and clone size come from that table; D and trimming were worked out from the DNA. This sample gives about 77,000 clones in total; just under 95% of them show up just once. The ten largest clones represent roughly 0.15% of the sample.

Material for sequencing was naive CD4+ T cells from blood. Read against the paper, the sample's cell subset or site label means: CD45RO-negative CD62L-positive naive CD4 T cells. The receptor was derived from a person aged 25 to 75 in good health. The rearrangement joined TRBV25-1 to TRBJ2-1; no D gene call is confident. The sequenced DNA is TGTGCCAGCAGCTCTCCCTCTCGGAATGAGCAGTTCTTC. Its translation is CASSSPSRNEQFF. The full variable domain, completed from the reference TRBV25-1 and TRBJ2-1 proteins outside the CDR3, reads EADIYQTPRYLVIGTGKKITLECSQTMGHDKMYWYQQDPGMELHLIHYSYGVNSTEKGDLSSESTVSRIRTEHFPLTLESARPSHTSQYLCASSSPSRNEQFFGPGTRLTVL.